The sequence of this T cell receptor beta chain was determined in a study of cytomegalovirus exposure and HLA in healthy donors. With 0 bases removed from V and 5 bases from J, the gap between germline ends came to 19 bases. CDR3 length: 17 amino acids. Per germline, CDR1 MGHRA and CDR2 YSYEKL. Here immunoSEQ multiplex PCR was the method, and the copy in TCRdb shows in-frame clones only, minus some. The table includes 150,000 to 200,000 clones, less than 85% detected once. About this clone: The antigen remains undetermined.

General observations from the study: The tendency of first-cohort TCR clusters to co-occur in the 100 to 150 validation repertoires was identified by a subsequent analysis.

Material for sequencing was PBMCs. The receptor was isolated from a young man in good health and CMV-seropositive. The chain carries TRBV4-1 and TRBJ1-2, with a weak D call TRBD1 (6 bases). The CDR3 DNA reads as TGCGCCAGCAGCCAAGAAGTGGGGGCCCCTAAACCGTATGGCTACACCTTC. Encoded protein: CASSQEVGAPKPYGYTF.